Detailed here is one TCR beta chain. The antigen remains undetermined. The read falls 3 residues short of the CDR3 end, and the missing part is taken from the germline J gene. Average input was around 1,100 ng genomic DNA for immunoSEQ TCR beta CDR3 amplification. Here immunoSEQ multiplex PCR was the method, and the copy in TCRdb shows in-frame clones only, minus some. This listing includes over 45,000 clones. Each participant carried one incident cervical HPV16 infection only. This sample is part of a study of T cells in women clearing cervical HPV infection. The overall study: Case blood was drawn when the lesion was first found; control blood after infection became undetectable.

Germline V gene lookup returns CDR1 MDHEN and CDR2 SYDVKM. The CDR3 spans 15 residues. The junction had 6 bases not matched to a gene; V was cut back by 9 bases and J by 0 bases. Study-wide results and caveats: Combining TCR richness with V gene abundances gave roughly 0.88 AUC.

This chain joins TRBV28 and TRBJ2-1; 9 bases map to TRBD2. The sequence was collected from a woman aged 18 to 75 with a cervical HPV16 infection that either progressed to CIN3+ or cleared (not recorded which). Sample: blood buffy coat. The sequenced CDR3 bases are TGTGCCAGTCGGGGGCGGGGGGGCTCCTACAATGAG. Its protein is CASRGRGGSYNE. The complete CDR3 reads CASRGRGGSYNEQFF.